The 22 T cell receptor beta chains reported below all come from one sample, sequenced in a study of shared clonotypes between healthy human individuals. Sequencing was performed with immunoSEQ multiplex PCR; in TCRdb, only in-frame clones are kept and a portion is missing. The table shows more than 2,000,000 clones, with roughly 92% occurring only once. Input material: naive CD4+ T cells sorted from blood. Subset: CD45RA+ positively selected. The origin of the receptors is a man aged 18 to 30 in good health.

The chain carries TRBV5-1 and TRBJ2-3; D is unresolved. The CDR3 is 14 residues long. Per the germline V gene, CDR1 is SGHRS and CDR2 is YFSETQ. V was cut by 6 bases and J by 4 bases, with 15 bases left in between. The chain's CDR3 is CASTLGPGSDTQYF. CDR3 nucleotide sequence: TGCGCCAGCACCCTTGGTCCGGGCTCAGATACGCAGTATTTT.

V usage is TRBV9 and J usage is TRBJ2-7; D gene unclear. Germline V gene lookup returns CDR1 SGDLS and CDR2 YYNGEE. There are 16 residues in the CDR3. Trimming pared 0 bases from V and 0 bases from J, leaving 13 bases between. CDR3 amino acids: CASSVGEQTSSYEQYF. In DNA form, the CDR3 reads TGTGCCAGCAGCGTAGGTGAGCAAACGAGCTCCTACGAGCAGTACTTC. Using reference TRBV9 and TRBJ2-7 for the parts outside the CDR3, the full variable domain is DSGVTQTPKHLITATGQRVTLRCSPRSGDLSVYWYQQSLDQGLQFLIQYYNGEERAKGNILERFSAQQFPDLHSELNLSSLELGDSALYFCASSVGEQTSSYEQYFGPGTRLTVT.

The chain carries TRBV7-9 and TRBJ2-7, with D maybe TRBD2 (6 bases). V was pared by 2 bases and J by 4 bases, with 15 bases between. The germline V gene has CDR1 SEHNR and CDR2 FQNEAQ (reference sequence). The CDR3 is made up of 15 amino acids. As DNA, the CDR3 is TGTGCCAGCAGCTTAACTAGCTTAGGCGTATACGAGCAGTACTTC. It yields the protein CASSLTSLGVYEQYF.

This clone was recorded only once. The rearrangement joins TRBV7-2 to TRBJ1-5, with a possible D match to TRBD1 (6 bases). There are 15 residues in the CDR3. Germline CDR1 reads SGHTA; CDR2 reads FQGNSA. V dropped 5 bases and J dropped 2 bases, with 13 bases sitting between them. CDR3 DNA: TGTGCCAGCAGCCTAACACAGGGCGGCAATCAGCCCCAGCATTTT. Translation: CASSLTQGGNQPQHF.

V and J are TRBV25-1 and TRBJ2-3; TRBD2 matches 7 bases. CDR1 MGHDK and CDR2 SYGVNS come from the germline V gene. CDR3 size: 17 residues. The V gene end was trimmed by 4 bases and the J gene end by 3 bases; junction bases not matched to a gene: 13. The CDR3 region is CASSVNYGGGRTDTQYF. CDR3 sequence (DNA): TGTGCCAGCAGTGTAAACTATGGTGGCGGGAGAACAGATACGCAGTATTTT.

V gene TRBV7-9 combines with J gene TRBJ2-7; D ambiguous. Per germline, CDR1 SEHNR and CDR2 FQNEAQ (reference sequence). V was shortened by 5 bases and J by 6 bases, with 20 bases between the two germline ends. The CDR3 has 15 amino acids. Here the CDR3 DNA reads TGTGCCAGCAGCCGGTCCGACGGGTACCTACGCGAGCAGTACTTC. Its protein is CASSRSDGYLREQYF.

This chain uses TRBV5-6 with TRBJ1-1; the D is unclear. There are 14 residues in the CDR3. Trimming cost V 3 bases and J 0 bases, with 9 bases left between them. From germline, CDR1 is SGHDT and CDR2 YYEEEE. CDR3 loop: CASSSLQVNTEAFF. CDR3 sequence (DNA): TGTGCCAGCAGCTCTCTCCAGGTGAACACTGAAGCTTTCTTT.

The chain joins TRBV5-6 to TRBJ2-7, with TRBD1 matching over 9 bases. Germline loops: CDR1 SGHDT, CDR2 YYEEEE. V lost 3 bases and J lost 1; bases outside the gene matches: 11. This CDR3 is 17 amino acids long. The DNA of the CDR3 is TGTGCCAGCAGCTCATTAACCGGGACAGGGTTTTCCTACGAGCAGTACTTC. This sequence encodes CASSSLTGTGFSYEQYF. The full variable domain, completed using reference TRBV5-6 and TRBJ2-7, is DAGVTQSPTHLIKTRGQQVTLRCSPKSGHDTVSWYQQALGQGPQFIFQYYEEEERQRGNFPDRFSGHQFPNYSSELNVNALLLGDSALYLCASSSLTGTGFSYEQYFGPGTRLTVT.

This chain connects TRBV10-2 to TRBJ1-2; D unresolved. There are 16 residues in the CDR3. Trimming left V 3 bases short and J 0 bases short, with 14 bases between. CDR1 and CDR2 (germline): WSHSY, SAAADI. CDR3 in DNA: TGCGCCAGCAGTGATGGTGGGGAGAGGTCTAACTATGGCTACACCTTC. Protein: CASSDGGERSNYGYTF.

This chain uses TRBV5-1 with TRBJ2-7, with 8 bases that match TRBD1. V trimming: 3 bases; J trimming: 5 bases; junction bases outside the gene matches: 1. This CDR3 is 12 amino acids long. The germline CDR1 and CDR2 sequences are SGHRS and YFSETQ. The CDR3 loop is CASSSDRDEQYF. For the CDR3, the DNA is TGCGCCAGCAGCTCGGACAGGGACGAGCAGTACTTC.

The chain employs TRBV7-8 and TRBJ1-5; 7 nucleotides line up with TRBD1. Trimming cost V 3 bases and J 0 bases; bases outside gene matches: 5. Germline V gives CDR1 SGHVS, CDR2 FQNEAQ. This CDR3 has 16 amino acids. CDR3 in DNA: TGTGCCAGCAGCTTCGGGCAGGGGGGTAGCAATCAGCCCCAGCATTTT. Residues: CASSFGQGGSNQPQHF.

Remarks on this clone: The same CDR3 can be traced to other DNA sequences in this sample. The V and J genes are TRBV20-1 and TRBJ1-2, with no clear D. This CDR3 is 11 amino acids long. The V end was cut by 3 bases, the J end by 4 bases, with 6 bases between. The V gene's germline CDR1 is DFQATT and CDR2 SNEGSKA (reference sequence). The CDR3 nucleotides are TGCAGTGCTAGGGCAGTCTATGGCTACACCTTC. Translated: CSARAVYGYTF.

This chain links TRBV11-2 with TRBJ2-7; D is ambiguous. The germline V gene has CDR1 SGHAT and CDR2 FQNNGV. V was trimmed by 7 bases and J by 4 bases, leaving 14 bases between them. This CDR3 is 13 amino acids long. The CDR3 bases are TGTGCCAGCACCCCAGGAGTGGGTTACGAGCAGTACTTC. It translates to CASTPGVGYEQYF.

V gene TRBV7-9 combines with J gene TRBJ2-1, with 8 bases fitting TRBD2. Trimming at V came to 2 bases and at J to 7 bases, leaving 4 bases not matched to a gene. Germline CDR1 and CDR2: SEHNR and FQNEAQ (reference sequence). This CDR3 spans 14 amino acids. The CDR3 nucleotides read TGTGCCAGCAGCTTAACTAGCGGTCAGAATGAGCAGTTCTTC. This gives the protein CASSLTSGQNEQFF.

The chain carries TRBV5-1 and TRBJ2-4; TRBD2 matches 8 bases. This CDR3 is 13 amino acids long. Trimming removed 7 bases from V and 5 bases from J; junction bases left unmatched: 5. The germline gives CDR1 SGHRS, CDR2 YFSETQ. The CDR3 loop reads CASLILAENIQYF. In nucleotides, the CDR3 is TGCGCCAGCCTGATACTAGCGGAAAACATTCAGTACTTC.

V usage is TRBV2 and J usage is TRBJ1-6; weak D call: TRBD1 (5 bases). The CDR3 covers 13 residues. The germline V gene encodes CDR1 SNHLY and CDR2 FYNNEI. Trimming stripped 4 bases from V and 10 bases from J, with 11 bases between. The CDR3 DNA reads TGTGCCAGCAGTGGACAGAAAGAGTCACCCCTCCACTTT. Translation gives CASSGQKESPLHF. The variable domain in full, with the rest retrieved from reference TRBV2 and TRBJ1-6, is EPEVTQTPSHQVTQMGQEVILRCVPISNHLYFYWYRQILGQKVEFLVSFYNNEISEKSEIFDDQFSVERPDGSNFTLKIRSTKLEDSAMYFCASSGQKESPLHFGNGTRLTVT.

This chain connects TRBV18 to TRBJ1-6, with 9 bases identical to TRBD1. Germline trimming cut 5 bases from V and 14 bases from J; bases unmatched to any gene: 7. Germline assignment: CDR1 KGHSH and CDR2 LQKENI. The length of the CDR3 is 13 residues. In nucleotides, the CDR3 is TGTGCCAGCTCAGACCGGGACAGGGTCACCCTCCACTTT. Amino acids: CASSDRDRVTLHF.

This chain connects TRBV6-5 to TRBJ2-2; D possibly corresponds to TRBD2 (6 bases). Germline V gene data show CDR1 as MNHEY and CDR2 as SVGAGI. The CDR3 runs 14 residues. V was trimmed by 2 bases and J by 7 bases, leaving 11 bases between them. CDR3 in DNA: TGTGCCAGCAGTTACGGGGGGTGGGACGGGGAGCTGTTTTTT. It encodes CASSYGGWDGELFF.

The sample holds one count of this clone. The V call is TRBV7-2, the J call TRBJ1-5; TRBD1 matches 9 bases. J gave up 6 bases and V 5 bases, and 5 bases lay outside the gene matches. The germline V gene has CDR1 SGHTA and CDR2 FQGNSA. The CDR3 runs 14 residues. CDR3 DNA sequence: TGTGCCAGCAGCCCGGACAGGGGCAGTCAGCCCCAGCATTTT. Protein: CASSPDRGSQPQHF.

The chain recombines TRBV6-6 with TRBJ2-5; D may be TRBD1 (5 bases). Looked up from germline, CDR1 is MNHNY and CDR2 is SVGAGI (reference sequence). Trimming removed 0 bases at V and 2 bases at J, with 10 bases between. The CDR3 sequence is 15 residues long. CDR3 sequence (DNA): TGTGCCAGCAGTTACTCGCGACAGACACAAGAGACCCAGTACTTC. It specifies CASSYSRQTQETQYF.

The chain combines TRBV6-1 with TRBJ2-7; the D gene is possibly TRBD1 (6 bases). Trimming removed 4 bases at V and 2 bases at J, with 15 bases between. CDR1 is MNHNS and CDR2 is SASEGT in the germline V gene. CDR3 length: 15 residues. Here the CDR3 DNA reads TGTGCCAGCAGTGTTGGGCCGGGACAAGCCTACGAGCAGTACTTC. Protein: CASSVGPGQAYEQYF.

With respect to this clone: This sample includes further DNA sequences coding for the same CDR3. The chain combines TRBV5-1 with TRBJ2-1, with 7 bases lining up with TRBD2. The V gene's germline CDR1 is SGHRS and CDR2 YFSETQ. V gave up 4 bases and J gave up 6 bases; unmatched junction bases: 10. CDR3 length: 15 amino acids. This CDR3 reads CASSLGLADRNEQFF. The CDR3, as DNA: TGCGCCAGCAGCCTGGGCCTAGCGGACCGCAATGAGCAGTTCTTC.